The 10 T cell receptor beta chains below were found in one sample sequenced in a study of radiotherapy plus CTLA-4 blockade in lung cancer. Method: immunoSEQ multiplex PCR; TCRdb's copy keeps in-frame clones and lacks some. The data show about 49,000 clones, with 70% to 90% seen just once and 6% to 8.5% held by the top ten. Sequenced material: peripheral blood, taken from a patient treated with radiotherapy plus ipilimumab. Receptors originate from a human donor with non-small cell lung cancer whose response to radiotherapy plus ipilimumab could not be evaluated.

This clone was detected only once. The chain recombines TRBV5-1 with TRBJ2-2; the D is unclear. V shed 1 base and J shed 11 bases, with 6 bases lying between them. From germline, CDR1 is SGHRS and CDR2 YFSETQ. The CDR3 runs 11 residues. CDR3 in DNA: TGCGCCAGCAGCTTGAACAGAGAGCTGTTTTTT. It codes for CASSLNRELFF.

The gene calls are TRBV7-2 and TRBJ2-7; D is possibly TRBD1 (5 bases). The CDR3 loop spans 13 amino acids. CDR1 and CDR2 (germline): SGHTA, FQGNSA. The V end was cut by 0 bases, the J end by 3 bases, with 6 bases between. CDR3 DNA sequence: TGTGCCAGCAGCTTAGCCCAGGGCTACGAGCAGTACTTC. It encodes CASSLAQGYEQYF. The complete variable domain, with remaining parts taken from reference TRBV7-2 and TRBJ2-7, reads GAGVSQSPSNKVTEKGKDVELRCDPISGHTALYWYRQSLGQGLEFLIYFQGNSAPDKSGLPSDRFSAERTGGSVSTLTIQRTQQEDSAVYLCASSLAQGYEQYFGPGTRLTVT.

This rearrangement joins TRBV19 to TRBJ1-1; D call uncertain. The V end lost 6 bases, the J end lost 0 bases, and 8 bases lay between the germline ends. The length of the CDR3 is 13 residues. CDR1 is LNHDA and CDR2 is SQIVND in the germline V gene (reference sequence). CDR3 loop: CASREGLNTEAFF. The CDR3 nucleotides read TGTGCCAGTAGGGAGGGATTGAACACTGAAGCTTTCTTT.

This chain links TRBV28 with TRBJ2-7, with D possibly being TRBD2 (6 bases). Trimming took off 7 bases at V and 1 base at J, with 14 bases between the two ends. The CDR3 extends over 14 amino acids. Germline CDR1 reads MDHEN; CDR2 reads SYDVKM. The CDR3 nucleotides read TGTGCCAGCATTAAAGGAGGGGCGTCCTACGAGCAGTACTTC. Residues: CASIKGGASYEQYF.

The chain combines TRBV9 with TRBJ2-5, with 9 bases aligning to TRBD1. The end of the DNA fits TRBJ2-7 better, so the J call may be wrong. This CDR3 contains 15 residues. Germline CDR1 and CDR2: SGDLS and YYNGEE. The CDR3 DNA reads TGTGCCAGCAGCCTACGGGGACAGGGTCCCTACGAGCAGTACTTC. Protein: CASSLRGQGPYEQYF.

This chain links TRBV5-1 with TRBJ1-4, with TRBD1 matching 7 bases. Looked up from germline, CDR1 is SGHRS and CDR2 is YFSETQ. Trimming cost V 0 bases and J 0 bases; bases outside gene matches: 8. CDR3 length: 18 amino acids. CDR3 sequence (DNA): TGCGCCAGCAGCTTGGGGGGACAGCCAGGGGCAACTAATGAAAAACTGTTTTTT. Encoded protein: CASSLGGQPGATNEKLFF.

The chain couples TRBV5-1 to TRBJ2-5; TRBD1 is a possible D gene (5 bases). This CDR3 contains 14 residues. Trimming cost V 0 bases and J 2 bases, with 8 bases left between them. From germline, CDR1 is SGHRS and CDR2 YFSETQ. CDR3 residues: CASSLGGSQETQYF. The CDR3 nucleotides read TGCGCCAGCAGCTTGGGGGGCAGTCAAGAGACCCAGTACTTC.

This chain connects TRBV5-6 to TRBJ2-5, with D tentatively TRBD1 (5 bases). The V and J ends lost 0 bases and 5 bases respectively, with 14 bases between them. This CDR3 has 15 residues. CDR1 SGHDT and CDR2 YYEEEE come from the germline V gene. The CDR3 DNA sequence: TGTGCCAGCAGCTTGGTGGTCCCAGGGCTGGAGACCCAGTACTTC. Amino acid sequence: CASSLVVPGLETQYF.

On this clone itself: Other DNA sequences from this sample encode an identical CDR3 as well. The chain joins TRBV7-2 to TRBJ2-7; a weak D match, TRBD2 (5 bases). The CDR3 totals 14 residues. V lost 1 base, J lost 0 bases, and 7 bases lay in between. CDR1 is SGHTA, CDR2 FQGNSA, per germline. CDR3 sequence: CASSLGRSSYEQYF. CDR3 nucleotide sequence: TGTGCCAGCAGCTTAGGGAGGAGCTCCTACGAGCAGTACTTC.

The chain couples TRBV7-9 to TRBJ2-7; the match to TRBD1 covers 10 bases. The germline gives CDR1 SEHNR, CDR2 FQNEAQ (reference sequence). Trimming removed 3 bases from V and 7 bases from J; junction bases left unmatched: 6. This CDR3 region has 14 residues. The CDR3 is CASSFRQGAGEQYF. The CDR3 DNA sequence: TGTGCCAGCAGCTTCCGACAGGGGGCAGGGGAGCAGTACTTC.